This T cell receptor beta chain was captured in a study of human T cells and chemical hapten exposure (dated by TCRdb to the early 2020s). For context, the study as a whole: For sensitization, 2% DPC in acetone was applied to an approximately 2 cm by approximately 2 cm area of upper inner arm skin. Throughout the study period of around 25 weeks, patients also received therapeutic DPC doses to the scalp every week. Patch tests used Finn chambers with 0.01% DPC on the upper back, scored after 6 days by International Contact Dermatitis Research Group standards. Alopecia areata with under or over 50% scalp involvement, alopecia totalis and alopecia universalis were represented in the patient cohort, which was mostly female. The libraries were sequenced as a pool, and the TCR yield per sample differed mostly because of small variations in library volumes within the pool. This study followed changes in the peripheral blood TCR repertoire in vivo during primary and secondary sensitization of alopecia patients to the hapten diphenylcyclopropenone (DPC). Patient blood was sampled pre-sensitization (week 0) and at 2, 6 and about 24 weeks after DPC sensitization. Nearly 30 alopecia patients gave blood for TCR sequencing at one to four time points (pre-sensitization, 2, 6 and 24 weeks). From each blood RNA sample, both TCR alpha and TCR beta chains were sequenced.

Findings and caveats that apply to the study as a whole: The number of TCRs above 1 in 1000 frequency did not change with DPC sensitization; there was no evidence of global repertoire structure alterations. The number of PT1 expanded TCRs positively correlated with patch test score, significant at thresholds 8, 16 and 32 but not 4. Because all patients had alopecia, a presumed autoimmune disease, the immune response of the patients might differ from that of healthy individuals. Significantly more large CDR3 similarity clusters were formed by expanded TCRs than by pre-sensitization or healthy control sets, consistent with antigen-driven responses. Repeated subsampling changed both the strength of the expansion versus patch-test correlation and the threshold at which the correlation became significant.

The time point label corresponds to: patch test 3, about 24 weeks after DPC sensitization. In the paper's terms, the treatment or condition label means: therapeutic diphenylcyclopropenone sensitization with weekly scalp DPC. Total RNA was extracted from unfractionated whole blood collected in Tempus Blood RNA tubes. Blood at each patch-test visit was drawn before the patch test was applied. To be eligible, patients had to be aged 18 to 70, diagnosed with alopecia and judged suitable for DPC therapy, while pregnant patients were excluded. The library was made by RACE. Data came from a NextSeq 500. Library preparation attached unique molecular identifiers to individual cDNA molecules for quantitative, reproducible TCR counting. The paper's processing steps were these. The median number of TCRs per sample was roughly 98,000, ranging from about 20,000 to 690,600. V, J and CDR3 annotation of the TCR reads was performed with the Decombinator software suite. For PS versus PT1 abundance plots, all samples were subsampled to the same number of TCRs (28,000). Expanded TCRs were defined as absent before sensitization and observed at least eight times at the 2-week time point. TCRdb passed the public sequencing reads through fastp at Q25 and MiXCR, retaining productive beta sequences. Here each entry gathers all rows of one CDR3 protein and keeps the most common genes and DNA. The V and J calls reflect TCRdb's pipeline rather than the authors' work. The sample contains over 30,000 distinct CDR3 sequences, over 7.5% of them found a single time. 26% of the sample rests with the top ten.

On this clonotype: It has no known antigen specificity. Qualities for individual bases were not recorded, and no much larger clone is one base off.

CDR1 and CDR2 are drawn from the germline V gene (reference sequence): LNHDA, SQIVND. Spanning cysteine to phenylalanine, the CDR3 consists of 14 amino acids. Solely the CDR3 DNA is kept, with 42 bases framed from the first base. A distance of 12 bases separates the germline ends of V and J, which lose 1 base and 5 bases respectively. The source is a man aged 50 to 59 with alopecia areata. Some clones in this sample may be carry-over from other donors' samples. The material was whole blood, obtained in connection with sensitization to the hapten diphenylcyclopropenone (DPC). The chain is assembled from TRBV19 and TRBJ2-7; the D region possibly corresponds to TRBD2 (6 bases align). The CDR3 region: CASSIVGGVNEQYF. The DNA sequence is given as TGTGCCAGTAGTATAGTCGGAGGGGTGAACGAGCAGTACTTC. Outside the CDR3, residues come from the reference TRBV19 and TRBJ2-7 proteins, so the full variable domain is: DGGITQSPKYLFRKEGQNVTLSCEQNLNHDAMYWYRQDPGQGLRLIYYSQIVNDFQKGDIAEGYSVSREKKESFPLTVTSAQKNPTAFYLCASSIVGGVNEQYFGPGTRLTVT.